This T cell receptor beta chain was retrieved from a study of OX40 agonist ivuxolimab in advanced cancers. Findings and caveats of the study: Some nonresponders additionally presented with little normalized T-cell clonal expansion.

Using immunoSEQ multiplex PCR, the repertoire was profiled, and TCRdb retains in-frame clones only, with some absent. The repertoire includes about 83,000 clones, about 88% of them detected once, and around 6.6% sits in the top ten. Per germline, CDR1 SNHLY and CDR2 FYNNEI. V shed 6 bases and J shed 10 bases, with 19 bases lying between them. CDR3 length: 15 amino acids. A remark on this clone: Its target is not known.

Autoimmune disease history or systemic immunosuppression led to patient exclusion. The material sequenced was CD4+ or CD8+ T cells sorted from blood, taken in a trial of the OX40 agonist ivuxolimab. The rearrangement joins TRBV2 to TRBJ1-6, with D perhaps TRBD1 (6 bases). The TCR was taken from an adult with an advanced solid tumor such as melanoma, head and neck, liver or kidney cancer. The CDR3 here is CASRSGQGSNSPLHF. The CDR3 DNA sequence: TGTGCCAGCAGGTCGGGACAAGGAAGTAACTCACCCCTCCACTTT.